Below, one TCR beta chain is given with its context. The antigen remains unidentified. During colonoscopy, one to two rectal pinch biopsies were collected. This record comes from a study of pediatric ulcerative colitis. Generated by immunoSEQ multiplex PCR, the TCRdb table keeps only in-frame clones and is missing some. The data hold 30,000 to 40,000 clones, with around 75% observed a single time. General study findings and limits: Clonal expansions reduced rectal repertoire diversity in acute severe colitis. Blood-rectal clonal overlap within each person was significantly higher in ulcerative colitis patients than controls. This repertoire reflects total lymphocytes rather than subpopulations like regulatory T cells.

The CDR3 extends over 14 amino acids. Trimming cost V 5 bases and J 6 bases; bases outside gene matches: 5. The germline V gene has CDR1 SGHRS and CDR2 YFSETQ. The genes are TRBV5-1 and TRBJ1-6, with 7 nucleotides matching TRBD1. The sample comprised gut tissue. The receptor's source is a boy between 10 and 17 years old with severe ulcerative colitis. Here the CDR3 reads CASRTGHFNSPLHF. The DNA of the CDR3 is TGCGCCAGCAGGACAGGGCATTTTAATTCACCCCTCCACTTT.